This T cell receptor (beta chain) was retrieved from a study of T cell clones after liver transplantation. For the study at large: Post-transplant blood was tracked for graft-donor-reactive T cell clones identified in a pre-transplant mixed lymphocyte reaction. Notes on the study in general: The donor-reactive repertoire was only partly measurable in two subjects, lacking donor cells.

Note on this clone: Its cognate antigen is unknown.

The V gene lost 3 bases and the J gene lost 8 bases, with 17 bases spanning the gap. CDR1 LNHDA and CDR2 SQIVND come from the germline V gene (reference sequence). This CDR3 has 14 amino acids. Profiling relied on immunoSEQ multiplex PCR, and the TCRdb table lists in-frame clones only, not all of them. The sample lists some 60,000 clones, about 70% seen once, with roughly 2.8% in the top ten. This specimen consisted of CD4+ T cells from blood, obtained at the roughly 15-month timepoint. The rearrangement links TRBV19 to TRBJ2-7; the D is unclear. This clonotype was sampled from a human patient who received a liver transplant. The graft donor may account for some of the T cells. This CDR3 is CASSIQPPPSQQYF. The CDR3 DNA reads TGTGCCAGTAGTATTCAGCCCCCCCCCTCCCAGCAGTACTTC.